This T cell receptor (beta chain) was documented in a study of PD-L1 blockade in urothelial cancer. Across the study: The researchers analyzed blood 3 weeks (second dose) and 6 weeks after treatment start. Study-wide results and caveats: Below-median pretreatment blood TCR clonality predicted better survival.

Urothelial carcinoma, locally advanced or metastatic, affected the patients. Into every PCR, synthetic TCR analog templates were spiked. Sequencing used immunoSEQ multiplex PCR; TCRdb keeps in-frame clones, though not all of them. There are 20,000 to 25,000 clones in the sample; around 85% occur only once, and under 3.5% lies in the top ten. Worth noting for this clone: Its cognate antigen is unknown.

The CDR3 totals 15 residues. Germline V CDR1 and CDR2: LGHNA, YNFKEQ. V lost 2 bases and J lost 4; bases outside the gene matches: 4. J is TRBJ1-1 and V is TRBV4-2, with 10 bases identical to TRBD1. The clonotype originates from a middle-aged man with urothelial cancer. The sample here was PBMCs, taken around atezolizumab (anti-PD-L1) treatment. The CDR3, as DNA: TGTGCCAGCAGCCAAAGGGACAGGGGTATCACTGAAGCTTTCTTT. It yields the protein CASSQRDRGITEAFF.